This TCR beta chain was observed in a study of patients and donors after allogeneic stem cell transplantation. TCRdb re-called the RT-PCR reads through MiXCR, storing one row per CDR3 protein. Seen here are 200,000 to 250,000 distinct CDR3 sequences, around 14% observed once, and the top ten hold 9.5% to 13%. This CDR3 comprises 16 residues. V dropped 1 base and J dropped 1; count of bases not matched to a gene: 2. CDR1 and CDR2 from the germline V gene are SQVTM and ANQGSEA. This clonotype was recorded many times. The specimen sequenced was blood, either unsorted or a sorted T cell fraction (not recorded which). This clonotype was sampled from a human donor who was either an allogeneic HSCT recipient or a stem cell or donor lymphocyte infusion donor (not recorded which). It is not recorded whose cells these are; they may come from a transplant donor. The chain recombines TRBV29-1 with TRBJ2-2; 11 bases are shared with TRBD1. The CDR3 region has the DNA TGCAGCGTTGAAGGGACAGGGGGCCAGAACACCGGGGAGCTGTTTTTT. It yields the protein CSVEGTGGQNTGELFF.